This T cell receptor (beta chain) originates from a study of shared clonotypes between healthy human individuals. Notes on this clone: The same CDR3 is also encoded by other DNA sequences in this sample.

Each subset's genomic DNA was shared equally among a number of immunoSEQ plates. Clones were read by immunoSEQ multiplex PCR, and TCRdb kept only the in-frame ones, dropping some. The data hold about 380,000 clones, with approximately 97% observed a single time. There are 13 residues in the CDR3. V lost 0 bases to trimming and J lost 2 bases, with 5 bases between them. In germline, CDR1 is MNHEY, CDR2 SVGAGI. The sequencing sample was made of memory CD8+ T cells sorted from blood. Subset defined: CD45RO+ cells pooled with CCR7-negative TemRA cells. The clonotype comes from a man aged 30-40 years in good health. V and J are TRBV6-5 and TRBJ2-7, with D possibly matching TRBD2 (5 bases). CDR3 sequence: CASSYSRAYEQYF. CDR3 coding DNA: TGTGCCAGCAGTTACTCGCGGGCCTACGAGCAGTACTTC.